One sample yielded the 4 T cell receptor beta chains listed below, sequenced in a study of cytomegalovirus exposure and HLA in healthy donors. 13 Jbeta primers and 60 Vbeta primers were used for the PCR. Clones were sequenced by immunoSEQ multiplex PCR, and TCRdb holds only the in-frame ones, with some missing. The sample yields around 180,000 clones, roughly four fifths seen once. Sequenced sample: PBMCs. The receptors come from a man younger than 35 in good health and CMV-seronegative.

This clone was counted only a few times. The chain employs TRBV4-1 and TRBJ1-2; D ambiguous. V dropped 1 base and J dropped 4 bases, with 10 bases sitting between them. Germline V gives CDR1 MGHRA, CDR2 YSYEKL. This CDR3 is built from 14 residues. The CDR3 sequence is CASSQVLPPYGYTF. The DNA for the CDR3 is TGCGCCAGCAGCCAAGTCCTCCCTCCCTATGGCTACACCTTC.

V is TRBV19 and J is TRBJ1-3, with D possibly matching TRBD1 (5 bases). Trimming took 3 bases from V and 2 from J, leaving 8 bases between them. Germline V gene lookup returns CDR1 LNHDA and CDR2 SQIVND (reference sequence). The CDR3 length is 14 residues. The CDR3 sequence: CASSMGLPGNTIYF. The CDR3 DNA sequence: TGTGCCAGTAGTATGGGACTACCTGGAAACACCATATATTTT.

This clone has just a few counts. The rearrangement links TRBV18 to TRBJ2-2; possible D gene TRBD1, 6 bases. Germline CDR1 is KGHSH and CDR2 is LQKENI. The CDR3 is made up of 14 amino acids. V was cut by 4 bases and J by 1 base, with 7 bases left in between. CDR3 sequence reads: CASSQGQNTGELFF. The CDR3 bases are TGTGCCAGCTCACAGGGACAGAACACCGGGGAGCTGTTTTTT.

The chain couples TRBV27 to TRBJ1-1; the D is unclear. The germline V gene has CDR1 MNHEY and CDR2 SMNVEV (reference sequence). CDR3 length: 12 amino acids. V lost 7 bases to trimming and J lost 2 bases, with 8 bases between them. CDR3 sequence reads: CASTDFNTEAFF. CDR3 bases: TGTGCCAGCACCGACTTTAACACTGAAGCTTTCTTT.